Listed here are 26 T cell receptor beta chains from one sample, sequenced in a study of T cells in Graves' hyperthyroidism and ophthalmopathy. It was RNA transcripts that yielded the amplified TCR beta CDR3 regions. First-round RT-PCR of the TCR CDR3 relied on the HTBI primer set. MiXCR, applied by TCRdb to the multiplex PCR reads, yields one record per CDR3 protein. Here the sample spans roughly 290,000 distinct CDR3 sequences, about 15% being singletons. The sample taken for sequencing was blood. The receptors were sampled from a woman in her sixties with Graves' ophthalmopathy.

At least ten counts were recorded for this clonotype. The J gene is TRBJ1-1, the V gene TRBV20-1; a possible D gene is TRBD1 (5 bases). This CDR3 contains 17 residues. V was pared by 3 bases and J by 1 base, with 21 bases between. Germline assignment: CDR1 DFQATT and CDR2 SNEGSKA (reference sequence). CDR3 in amino acids: CSASLGGAGRGNTEAFF. The CDR3 DNA sequence: TGCAGTGCTAGTCTCGGAGGGGCTGGCCGAGGGAACACTGAAGCTTTCTTT.

Notes on this clonotype: At one end, the junction sequence differs from germline, possibly due to a read error. This chain connects TRBV7-2 to TRBJ2-1; possibly TRBD1 or TRBD2 for D (5 bases each). This CDR3 spans 13 amino acids. Germline V gene data show CDR1 as SGHTA and CDR2 as FQGNSA. CDR3 in amino acids: CASSQEGRPEQFF. The CDR3 DNA is TGCGCCAGCAGCCAAGAGGGACGACCCGAGCAGTTCTTC. Looking up the rest from reference TRBV7-2 and TRBJ2-1 gives the full variable domain: GAGVSQSPSNKVTEKGKDVELRCDPISGHTALYWYRQSLGQGLEFLIYFQGNSAPDKSGLPSDRFSAERTGGSVSTLTIQRTQQEDSAVYLCASSQEGRPEQFFGPGTRLTVL.

This clonotype was recorded many times. The chain has TRBV10-3 and TRBJ1-1; D remains unclear. There are 12 residues in the CDR3. V shed 4 bases and J shed 6 bases, with 9 bases lying between them. Germline values: CDR1 ENHRY, CDR2 SYGVKD. CDR3 in DNA: TGTGCCATCAGTGCGGGGAGCTCTGAAGCTTTCTTT. Its translation is CAISAGSSEAFF.

This clonotype came up many times. This chain connects TRBV7-9 to TRBJ1-1; no definite D call. The CDR3 extends over 13 amino acids. Deletions cut 6 bases from V and 0 bases from J, with 8 bases between. The germline V gene has CDR1 SEHNR and CDR2 FQNEAQ (reference sequence). The CDR3 DNA follows: TGTGCCAGCAGGTGGGTGATGAACACTGAAGCTTTCTTT. Its translation is CASRWVMNTEAFF.

The chain joins TRBV27 to TRBJ2-1, with 8 bases aligning to TRBD2. This CDR3 comprises 13 residues. The V and J ends lost 5 bases and 15 bases, in that order; junction bases with no gene match: 12. Germline loops: CDR1 MNHEY, CDR2 SMNVEV (reference sequence). The CDR3 DNA is TGTGCCAGCAGTGAAGCCGGGGGGGCTAGCCGGTTCTTC. As protein: CASSEAGGASRFF.

This clonotype came up many times. The V and J genes are TRBV30 and TRBJ2-1; 7 nucleotides align to TRBD1. Trimming took 5 bases from V and 0 from J; bases not matched to a gene: 7. In germline, CDR1 is GTSNPN, CDR2 SVGIG (reference sequence). The CDR3 has 15 amino acids. CDR3 sequence reads: CAWDRQGSSYNEQFF. The DNA for the CDR3 is TGTGCCTGGGATCGACAGGGAAGCTCCTACAATGAGCAGTTCTTC. The whole variable domain, filled in from reference TRBV30 and TRBJ2-1, reads SQTIHQWPATLVQPVGSPLSLECTVEGTSNPNLYWYRQAAGRGLQLLFYSVGIGQISSEVPQNLSASRPQDRQFILSSKKLLLSDSGFYLCAWDRQGSSYNEQFFGPGTRLTVL.

The sample holds a few counts of this clonotype. The chain carries TRBV19 and TRBJ2-2; D may match TRBD1 or TRBD2 (5 bases each). CDR3 length equals 15 residues. Per germline, CDR1 LNHDA and CDR2 SQIVND (reference sequence). Trimming cost V 2 bases and J 4 bases, with 11 bases left between them. The CDR3 reads CASSIRTGATGELFF. The CDR3, as DNA: TGTGCCAGTAGTATAAGGACCGGGGCCACCGGGGAGCTGTTTTTT.

V and J are TRBV6-9 and TRBJ1-5; D unclear. This CDR3 has 15 residues. V lost 0 bases and J 4 bases, leaving 10 bases between the germline ends. Germline V CDR1 and CDR2: MNHGY, SVAAGI. CDR3: CASSYSDSGNQPQHF. The CDR3 region has the DNA TGTGCCAGCAGTTATTCTGATTCGGGGAATCAGCCCCAGCATTTT.

The V and J genes are TRBV6-1 and TRBJ1-6, with D possibly matching TRBD1 (6 bases). Germline V lookup: CDR1 MNHNS, CDR2 SASEGT. The CDR3 covers 15 residues. Trimming shortened V by 8 bases and J by 6 bases, and 17 bases separated the two germline ends. In DNA, the CDR3 is TGTGCCAGCGTTGCCGAAGGACAGATTAATTCACCCCTCCACTTT. Protein sequence: CASVAEGQINSPLHF.

This clonotype was counted ten times or more. The chain joins TRBV7-9 to TRBJ2-7; tentatively, D is TRBD1 (5 bases). CDR1 and CDR2 from the germline V gene are SEHNR and FQNEAQ (reference sequence). The CDR3 is made up of 14 amino acids. The germline V and J ends were trimmed by 5 bases and 7 bases, with 18 bases remaining between them. CDR3 sequence: CASSPPGAATEQYF. The CDR3 DNA follows: TGTGCCAGCAGCCCCCCTGGGGCCGCAACAGAGCAGTACTTC.

This clonotype was picked up a small number of times. The chain employs TRBV4-3 and TRBJ2-3; possible D gene TRBD1, 5 bases. The CDR3 contains 13 residues. V gave up 3 bases and J gave up 3 bases, with 7 bases separating them. Germline CDR1 reads LGHNA; CDR2 reads YSLEER. DNA for the CDR3: TGCGCCAGCAGCCACGCAGGGACAGATACGCAGTATTTT. It yields the protein CASSHAGTDTQYF.

The chain couples TRBV20-1 to TRBJ1-4; 7 nucleotides match TRBD1. Trimming cost V 5 bases and J 8 bases; bases outside gene matches: 8. The CDR3 loop spans 13 amino acids. The germline gives CDR1 DFQATT, CDR2 SNEGSKA (reference sequence). DNA for the CDR3: TGCAGTGCTGTGGACAGGAACGAAGAAAAACTGTTTTTT. It specifies CSAVDRNEEKLFF.

This clonotype was observed a few times. The chain has TRBV4-3 and TRBJ2-1; possibly TRBD2 for D (5 bases). Trimming removed 1 base at V and 7 bases at J, with 17 bases between. Germline assignment: CDR1 LGHNA and CDR2 YSLEER. This CDR3 comprises 16 residues. CDR3 sequence (DNA): TGCGCCAGCAGCCAAGTACCCCGGGATTTGGGGAATGAGCAGTTCTTC. It encodes CASSQVPRDLGNEQFF.

This rearrangement joins TRBV9 to TRBJ2-3; 7 bases match TRBD2. The CDR3 spans 17 residues. Trimming took 0 bases from V and 2 from J; bases not matched to a gene: 9. Germline-derived CDR1 and CDR2 are SGDLS and YYNGEE. CDR3: CASSVGEGLDYTDTQYF. In DNA form, the CDR3 reads TGTGCCAGCAGCGTAGGGGAGGGACTCGACTACACAGATACGCAGTATTTT.

About this clonotype itself: A clone one base away is much larger, so this may be a read error. The chain carries TRBV2 and TRBJ1-2, with D unclear. The length of the CDR3 is 11 residues. Germline lookup yields CDR1 SNHLY and CDR2 FYNNEI. CDR3: CVSSMAEGYTF. CDR3 DNA sequence: TGTGTCAGCAGTATGGCAGAGGGCTACACCTTC.

This clonotype has more than one count but fewer than ten. The rearrangement joins TRBV4-3 to TRBJ2-7; TRBD2 matches 7 bases. Germline loops: CDR1 LGHNA, CDR2 YSLEER. The V and J ends lost 1 base and 5 bases, in that order; junction bases with no gene match: 8. The CDR3 runs 15 residues. CDR3 in DNA: TGCGCCAGCAGCCAAGCGGGCGGGAGTGGCAACGAGCAGTACTTC. The encoded protein is CASSQAGGSGNEQYF.

The chain has TRBV20-1 and TRBJ2-7; 11 bases align to TRBD1. Trimming at V came to 6 bases and at J to 3 bases, leaving 7 bases not matched to a gene. Germline V CDR1 and CDR2: DFQATT, SNEGSKA (reference sequence). This CDR3 comprises 14 residues. The CDR3 nucleotides are TGCAGTGCCCTAGACGGGACAGGGGGCTACGAGCAGTACTTC. Its translation is CSALDGTGGYEQYF.

This clonotype has at least ten counts. The rearrangement uses TRBV9 and TRBJ2-5; D tentatively reads TRBD1 or TRBD2 (5 bases each). The CDR3 totals 15 residues. Germline loops: CDR1 SGDLS, CDR2 YYNGEE. The V and J ends lost 2 bases and 0 bases respectively, with 11 bases between them. The DNA of the CDR3 is TGTGCCAGCAGCGTGGGGACGGCGTACCAAGAGACCCAGTACTTC. Its translation: CASSVGTAYQETQYF.

The chain links TRBV7-8 to TRBJ1-6; 7 positions agree with TRBD1. J lost 7 bases, V lost 7 bases, and 10 bases had no gene match. Germline assignment: CDR1 SGHVS and CDR2 FQNEAQ. This CDR3 is built from 15 residues. The CDR3 nucleotides read TGTGCCAGCACCTACGACGGGACAGAAAATTCACCCCTCCACTTT. Its translation is CASTYDGTENSPLHF. The full variable domain, its missing parts supplied by reference TRBV7-8 and TRBJ1-6, is GAGVSQSPRYKVAKRGQDVALRCDPISGHVSLFWYQQALGQGPEFLTYFQNEAQLDKSGLPSDRFFAERPEGSVSTLKIQRTQQEDSAVYLCASTYDGTENSPLHFGNGTRLTVT.

There are many counts of this clonotype. CDR3 protein: CASSFNTDTEAFF. The CDR3 nucleotides read TGTGCCAGCAGCTTCAACACGGACACTGAAGCTTTCTTT. The chain links TRBV7-3 to TRBJ1-1; D ambiguous. Deletions cut 3 bases from V and 3 bases from J, with 8 bases between. This CDR3 contains 13 residues. From germline, CDR1 is SGHTA and CDR2 FQGTGA.

The chain employs TRBV7-9 and TRBJ1-2; no reliable D call. Germline-derived CDR1 and CDR2 are SEHNR and FQNEAQ (reference sequence). This CDR3 is 15 amino acids long. The germline V and J ends were trimmed by 2 bases and 4 bases, with 14 bases remaining between them. The CDR3: CASSLSADLVYGYTF. CDR3 DNA sequence: TGTGCCAGCAGCTTATCTGCGGACCTAGTCTATGGCTACACCTTC.

J is TRBJ2-5 and V is TRBV5-6; D gene uncertain. V was trimmed by 4 bases and J by 1 base, leaving 14 bases between them. This CDR3 has 15 residues. Germline V gene sequence: CDR1 SGHDT, CDR2 YYEEEE. The CDR3 sequence: CASSLMVESQETQYF. The CDR3 DNA is TGTGCCAGCAGCCTGATGGTTGAGAGCCAAGAGACCCAGTACTTC.

This clonotype was seen only a few times. The chain is built from TRBV28 and TRBJ1-4, with D unclear. Germline V gene data show CDR1 as MDHEN and CDR2 as SYDVKM. The CDR3 consists of 16 residues. V was cut by 2 bases and J by 1 base, with 11 bases left in between. The CDR3 sequence: CASSLGVAGTNEKLFF. DNA for the CDR3: TGTGCCAGCAGTTTAGGGGTCGCCGGAACTAATGAAAAACTGTTTTTT. The full variable domain, its missing parts supplied by reference TRBV28 and TRBJ1-4, is DVKVTQSSRYLVKRTGEKVFLECVQDMDHENMFWYRQDPGLGLRLIYFSYDVKMKEKGDIPEGYSVSREKKERFSLILESASTNQTSMYLCASSLGVAGTNEKLFFGSGTQLSVL.

The gene calls are TRBV28 and TRBJ2-7; D is unclear. Germline loops: CDR1 MDHEN, CDR2 SYDVKM. This CDR3 contains 16 residues. Between the trimmed V and J ends, which lost 2 bases and 0 bases, there was a span of 14 bases. CDR3 sequence reads: CASSLRVRAHSYEQYF. The CDR3 DNA reads TGTGCCAGCAGTTTACGGGTCCGGGCACACTCCTACGAGCAGTACTTC.

This clonotype was recorded many times. This chain connects TRBV28 to TRBJ1-1; 8 nucleotides align to TRBD1. This CDR3 is built from 14 residues. J was trimmed by 5 bases and V by 6 bases; bases with no gene match: 8. Germline CDR1 is MDHEN and CDR2 is SYDVKM. DNA for the CDR3: TGTGCCAGCAGGCAACCGGGACAGGTTACTGAAGCTTTCTTT. Protein: CASRQPGQVTEAFF.

There are many counts of this clonotype. J is TRBJ2-4 and V is TRBV12-3 or TRBV12-4, with 10 nucleotides matching TRBD1. CDR3 size: 13 residues. The ends lost 6 bases at V and 7 bases at J; junction bases unmatched: 3. Here the CDR3 reads CASSPGQGNIQYF. The CDR3 nucleotides are TGTGCCAGCAGCCCGGGACAGGGGAACATTCAGTACTTC.